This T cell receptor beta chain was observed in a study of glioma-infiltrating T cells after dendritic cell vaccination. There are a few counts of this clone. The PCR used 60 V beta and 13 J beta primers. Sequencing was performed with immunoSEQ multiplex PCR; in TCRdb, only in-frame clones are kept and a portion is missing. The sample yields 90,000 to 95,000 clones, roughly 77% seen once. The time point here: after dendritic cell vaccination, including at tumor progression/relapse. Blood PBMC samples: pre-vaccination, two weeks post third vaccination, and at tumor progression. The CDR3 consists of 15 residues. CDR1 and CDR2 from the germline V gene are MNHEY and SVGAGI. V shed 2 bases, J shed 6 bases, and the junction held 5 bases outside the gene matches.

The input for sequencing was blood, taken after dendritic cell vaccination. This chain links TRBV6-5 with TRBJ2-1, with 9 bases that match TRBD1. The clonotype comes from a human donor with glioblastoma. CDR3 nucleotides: TGTGCCAGCAGTTACGGACAGGGGAAAGGCAATGAGCAGTTCTTC. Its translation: CASSYGQGKGNEQFF.